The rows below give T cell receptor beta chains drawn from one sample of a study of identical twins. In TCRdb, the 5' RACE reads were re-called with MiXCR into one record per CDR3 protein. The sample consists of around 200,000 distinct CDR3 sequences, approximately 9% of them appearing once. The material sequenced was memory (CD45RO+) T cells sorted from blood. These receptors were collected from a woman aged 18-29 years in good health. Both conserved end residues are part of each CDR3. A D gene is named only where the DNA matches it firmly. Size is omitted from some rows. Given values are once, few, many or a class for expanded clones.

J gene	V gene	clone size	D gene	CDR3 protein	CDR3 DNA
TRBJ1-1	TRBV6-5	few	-	CASSYSKGVNTEAFF	TGTGCCAGCAGTTACTCAAAGGGAGTAAACACTGAAGCTTTCTTT
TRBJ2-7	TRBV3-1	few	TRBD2	CASSQTSGRTYEQYF	TGTGCCAGCAGCCAGACTAGCGGGAGAACATACGAGCAGTACTTC
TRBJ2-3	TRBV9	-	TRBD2	CASSVTSGKADTQYF	TGTGCCAGCAGCGTGACTAGCGGGAAGGCAGATACGCAGTATTTT
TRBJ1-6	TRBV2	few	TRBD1	CASRGGQGGNSPLHF	TGTGCCAGCAGAGGTGGACAGGGGGGGAATTCACCCCTCCACTTT
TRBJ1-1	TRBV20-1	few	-	CSASLLGRLNTEAFF	TGCAGTGCTAGCTTGTTGGGGAGACTGAACACTGAAGCTTTCTTT
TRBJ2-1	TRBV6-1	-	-	CASSEGTSPSYNEQFF	TGTGCCAGCAGTGAGGGTACTAGTCCCTCCTACAATGAGCAGTTCTTC
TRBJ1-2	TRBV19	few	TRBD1	CASNRDRSNNYGYTF	TGTGCCAGTAACCGGGACAGAAGCAATAACTATGGCTACACCTTC
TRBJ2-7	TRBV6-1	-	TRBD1	CASSEALGDRGSDEQYF	TGTGCCAGCAGTGAAGCGCTCGGGGACAGGGGGAGCGACGAGCAGTACTTC
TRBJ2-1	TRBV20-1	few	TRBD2	CSAITVTSGYNEQFF	TGCAGTGCTATAACAGTCACTAGCGGCTACAATGAGCAGTTCTTC
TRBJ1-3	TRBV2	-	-	CASSGSPGNTIYF	TGTGCCAGCAGTGGCAGCCCTGGAAACACCATATATTTT
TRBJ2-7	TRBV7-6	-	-	CASSSFSGPGLYEQYF	TGTGCCAGCAGCTCTTTTAGTGGGCCCGGACTCTACGAGCAGTACTTC
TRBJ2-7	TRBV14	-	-	CASSQRIQGYEQYF	TGTGCCAGCAGCCAACGCATCCAGGGCTACGAGCAGTACTTC
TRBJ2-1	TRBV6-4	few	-	CASSDGSIQGYNEQFF	TGTGCCAGCAGTGACGGATCGATACAGGGCTACAATGAGCAGTTCTTC
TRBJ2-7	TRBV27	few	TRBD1	CASSRLGTGNYEQYF	TGTGCCAGCAGCCGATTGGGGACAGGGAATTACGAGCAGTACTTC